Listed here are 20 T cell receptor beta chains from one sample, sequenced in a study of radiation and T cells in renal cell carcinoma. Stated time point: blood 4 weeks post-SBRT, at nephrectomy. Treatment defined: 15 Gy SBRT to primary tumor, nephrectomy 4 weeks later. TCRdb's table, derived via immunoSEQ multiplex PCR, lists solely in-frame clones and lacks some. The table lists about 170,000 clones, 88% of them singletons. Specimen: blood, collected from a patient whose treatment included radiotherapy and nephrectomy. These receptors all come from a woman aged 50 to 60 with renal cell carcinoma.

V gene TRBV6-5 combines with J gene TRBJ1-4, with 9 nucleotides matching TRBD1. CDR1 and CDR2 from the germline V gene are MNHEY and SVGAGI. The ends lost 4 bases at V and 5 bases at J; junction bases unmatched: 5. The CDR3 loop spans 15 amino acids. The CDR3 loop is CASSSPDRGNEKLFF. The DNA of the CDR3 is TGTGCCAGCAGTTCCCCAGACAGGGGGAATGAAAAACTGTTTTTT.

The chain joins TRBV6-1 to TRBJ2-5, with D tentatively TRBD1 (6 bases). The CDR3 consists of 13 residues. The germline gives CDR1 MNHNS, CDR2 SASEGT. V lost 4 bases and J lost 5, with 11 bases in between. The CDR3 sequence is CASSVYREETQYF. The CDR3, as DNA: TGTGCCAGCAGTGTTTACAGGGAGGAGACCCAGTACTTC.

The chain carries TRBV19 and TRBJ1-1; the D gene is possibly TRBD1 (6 bases). CDR1 is LNHDA, CDR2 SQIVND, per germline (reference sequence). The V end lost 2 bases, the J end lost 4 bases, and 20 bases lay between the germline ends. This CDR3 has 17 residues. The CDR3 sequence: CASSITPDRNWVTEAFF. For the CDR3, the DNA is TGTGCCAGTAGTATAACCCCGGACAGAAACTGGGTCACTGAAGCTTTCTTT.

This chain links TRBV11-3 with TRBJ2-1; unclear D gene. V was trimmed by 5 bases and J by 9 bases, leaving 11 bases between them. Per germline, CDR1 SGHNT and CDR2 YENEEA. The CDR3 is 12 amino acids. For the CDR3, the DNA is TGTGCCAGCAGCACCCGGTCCGGTGAGCAGTTCTTC. Translated: CASSTRSGEQFF.

The rearrangement uses TRBV30 and TRBJ2-3; 7 positions agree with TRBD1. This CDR3 has 13 residues. Trimming cost V 4 bases and J 4 bases; bases outside gene matches: 5. Germline lookup yields CDR1 GTSNPN and CDR2 SVGIG (reference sequence). As DNA, the CDR3 is TGTGCCTGGAACCAGGGGGTCGCAGATACGCAGTATTTT. Residues: CAWNQGVADTQYF.

V gene TRBV7-2 combines with J gene TRBJ2-3; D is unresolved. Germline CDR1 and CDR2: SGHTA and FQGNSA. The CDR3 runs 12 residues. Trimming removed 5 bases at V and 4 bases at J, with 7 bases between. The DNA for the CDR3 is TGTGCCAGCAGCACGACCGCAGATACGCAGTATTTT. Translated: CASSTTADTQYF. Together with reference TRBV7-2 and TRBJ2-3, the CDR3 gives the full variable domain: GAGVSQSPSNKVTEKGKDVELRCDPISGHTALYWYRQSLGQGLEFLIYFQGNSAPDKSGLPSDRFSAERTGGSVSTLTIQRTQQEDSAVYLCASSTTADTQYFGPGTRLTVL.

This chain uses TRBV19 with TRBJ2-2; D uncertain. V lost 6 bases to trimming and J lost 1 base, with 9 bases between them. Germline V CDR1 and CDR2: LNHDA, SQIVND (reference sequence). The CDR3 runs to 14 residues. The CDR3 reads CASRGPRNTGELFF. The CDR3 DNA reads TGTGCCAGTAGAGGGCCCAGGAACACCGGGGAGCTGTTTTTT.

This chain links TRBV15 with TRBJ1-5, with 7 bases lining up with TRBD1. V dropped 5 bases and J dropped 4; count of bases not matched to a gene: 11. This CDR3 has 16 amino acids. Germline lookup yields CDR1 LNHNV and CDR2 YYDKDF (reference sequence). The chain's CDR3 is CATSPRWGQPNQPQHF. As DNA, the CDR3 is TGTGCCACCAGCCCCCGGTGGGGACAGCCAAATCAGCCCCAGCATTTT.

The genes are TRBV5-1 and TRBJ2-7; D possibly corresponds to TRBD1 (5 bases). The V end lost 4 bases, the J end lost 1 base, and 15 bases lay between the germline ends. The germline gives CDR1 SGHRS, CDR2 YFSETQ. The CDR3 covers 15 residues. The CDR3 loop reads CASSPGQDLSYEQYF. CDR3 DNA sequence: TGCGCCAGCAGCCCCGGACAAGACCTTTCCTACGAGCAGTACTTC.

The CDR3 loop is CASSLGGTVNNEQFF. The DNA for the CDR3 is TGTGCCAGCAGCTTAGGCGGGACGGTTAACAATGAGCAGTTCTTC. The gene calls are TRBV13 and TRBJ2-1, with D possibly called TRBD1 or TRBD2 (5 bases each). Germline CDR1 PRHDT, CDR2 FYEKMQ (reference sequence). The germline V and J ends were trimmed by 0 bases and 5 bases, with 11 bases remaining between them. The CDR3 runs to 15 residues.

The V and J genes are TRBV29-1 and TRBJ1-1, with TRBD1 identical over 11 bases. The J segment lost 7 bases and the V segment lost 7 bases, leaving 5 bases of the junction unmatched. This CDR3 comprises 12 residues. Germline lookup yields CDR1 SQVTM and CDR2 ANQGSEA. CDR3 residues: CSARTGGGEAFF. The CDR3 region has the DNA TGCAGCGCCAGGACAGGGGGCGGTGAAGCTTTCTTT. The full variable domain, its missing parts supplied by reference TRBV29-1 and TRBJ1-1, is SAVISQKPSRDICQRGTSLTIQCQVDSQVTMMFWYRQQPGQSLTLIATANQGSEATYESGFVIDKFPISRPNLTFSTLTVSNMSPEDSSIYLCSARTGGGEAFFGQGTRLTVV.

The rearrangement uses TRBV7-2 and TRBJ2-1; D uncertain. The V gene lost 1 base and the J gene lost 2 bases, with 9 bases spanning the gap. The germline CDR1 and CDR2 sequences are SGHTA and FQGNSA. The CDR3 runs to 15 residues. CDR3 in DNA: TGTGCCAGCAGCTTAGGATCTGGGCCCTACAATGAGCAGTTCTTC. This codes for CASSLGSGPYNEQFF. The full variable domain, with the rest looked up from reference TRBV7-2 and TRBJ2-1, is GAGVSQSPSNKVTEKGKDVELRCDPISGHTALYWYRQSLGQGLEFLIYFQGNSAPDKSGLPSDRFSAERTGGSVSTLTIQRTQQEDSAVYLCASSLGSGPYNEQFFGPGTRLTVL.

The gene calls are TRBV7-9 and TRBJ1-1, with a weak D call TRBD1 (5 bases). Germline-derived CDR1 and CDR2 are SEHNR and FQNEAQ (reference sequence). CDR3 length: 15 residues. The germline V and J ends were trimmed by 6 bases and 0 bases, with 14 bases remaining between them. The CDR3 spells CASRRSTGLNTEAFF. DNA of the CDR3: TGTGCCAGCAGACGCTCTACAGGATTGAACACTGAAGCTTTCTTT.

The J gene is TRBJ1-2, the V gene TRBV19, with 7 nucleotides matching TRBD1. Losses at the gene ends were 0 bases for V and 6 bases for J; bases not matched to a gene: 10. Germline CDR1 reads LNHDA; CDR2 reads SQIVND (reference sequence). The length of the CDR3 is 16 residues. The CDR3 loop is CASSIDGTGTANGYTF. CDR3 sequence (DNA): TGTGCCAGTAGTATAGATGGAACCGGGACAGCCAATGGCTACACCTTC.

The chain combines TRBV4-1 with TRBJ1-4; D unclear. From germline, CDR1 is MGHRA and CDR2 YSYEKL. Trimming cost V 0 bases and J 7 bases, with 9 bases left between them. CDR3 length: 14 residues. CDR3 sequence reads: CASSQDGEGEKLFF. CDR3 DNA sequence: TGCGCCAGCAGCCAAGATGGGGAGGGTGAAAAACTGTTTTTT.

The chain combines TRBV2 with TRBJ2-1; D remains unclear. CDR1 is SNHLY, CDR2 FYNNEI, per germline. CDR3 length: 15 amino acids. V lost 8 bases and J 4 bases, leaving 18 bases between the germline ends. CDR3 region: CASLDSPNPYNEQFF. The CDR3 DNA reads as TGTGCCAGCTTGGATAGTCCAAACCCATACAATGAGCAGTTCTTC.

The chain links TRBV6-5 to TRBJ1-2, with D perhaps TRBD1 (5 bases). Germline assignment: CDR1 MNHEY and CDR2 SVGAGI. CDR3 length equals 15 residues. V shed 0 bases and J shed 5 bases, with 13 bases lying between them. DNA for the CDR3: TGTGCCAGCAGTTACTCGGGGGTTCAAGGGTATGGCTACACCTTC. Protein sequence: CASSYSGVQGYGYTF.

The rearrangement links TRBV5-5 to TRBJ1-1; no reliable D call. The germline CDR1 and CDR2 sequences are SGHKS and YYEKEE (reference sequence). The CDR3 length is 16 residues. Trimming took off 4 bases at V and 0 bases at J, with 16 bases between the two ends. The CDR3: CASSPAPPQVNTEAFF. The CDR3 DNA sequence: TGTGCCAGCAGCCCAGCCCCCCCGCAGGTGAACACTGAAGCTTTCTTT.

This chain links TRBV9 with TRBJ2-3; 8 bases are shared with TRBD2. The CDR3 is made up of 15 amino acids. Trimming removed 0 bases from V and 4 bases from J; junction bases left unmatched: 4. Germline V gene sequence: CDR1 SGDLS, CDR2 YYNGEE. This CDR3 is CASSVGSGNSDTQYF. CDR3 in DNA: TGTGCCAGCAGCGTAGGTAGCGGGAACTCAGATACGCAGTATTTT.

This clone appeared a single time. V is TRBV6-6 and J is TRBJ1-3; D gene ambiguous. The V and J ends lost 0 bases and 3 bases respectively, with 9 bases between them. The CDR3 loop spans 15 amino acids. Germline assignment: CDR1 MNHNY and CDR2 SVGAGI (reference sequence). The CDR3 coding sequence is TGTGCCAGCAGTTACTCCGGGCCGAGTGGAAACACCATATATTTT. Amino acid sequence: CASSYSGPSGNTIYF.